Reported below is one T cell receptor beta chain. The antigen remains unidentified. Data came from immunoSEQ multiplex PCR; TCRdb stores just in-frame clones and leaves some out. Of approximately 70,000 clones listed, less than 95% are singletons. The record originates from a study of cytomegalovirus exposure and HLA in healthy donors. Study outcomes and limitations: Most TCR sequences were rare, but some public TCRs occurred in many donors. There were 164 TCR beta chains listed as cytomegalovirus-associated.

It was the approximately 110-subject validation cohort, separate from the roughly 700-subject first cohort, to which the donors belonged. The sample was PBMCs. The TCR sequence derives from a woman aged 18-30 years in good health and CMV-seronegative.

CDR3 nucleotides: TGTGCCAGCAGCCAAGCCAGGAACTATGGCTACACCTTC. This gives the protein CASSQARNYGYTF. The J gene is TRBJ1-2, the V gene TRBV14; D not certain. V gave up 1 base and J gave up 2 bases, with 5 bases separating them. Germline CDR1 reads SGHDN; CDR2 reads FVKESK. The CDR3 is 13 amino acids.